The T cell receptor beta chain under discussion was sequenced for a study of cytotoxic CD8 clonotypes in ibrutinib-treated CLL. Across the study: Specimens for response were gathered following a median approximately 12 months of therapy, spanning 6 to 36.

Assay used: immunoSEQ multiplex PCR; TCRdb lists only in-frame clones, some missing. The repertoire consists of 130,000 or so clones, with roughly 77% occurring once and the leading ten covering 28%. Only a few counts were recorded for this clone. Material: PBMCs, obtained after 12 months of ibrutinib treatment. The clonotype was recovered from a human donor with chronic lymphocytic leukemia.

The CDR3 DNA sequence: TGTGCCAGCAGCTGGGGGGCCGGGGAGCTGTTTTTT. Amino acids: CASSWGAGELFF. This sequence joins TRBV7-6 and TRBJ2-2; D may be TRBD2 (6 bases). This CDR3 is 12 amino acids long. Germline values: CDR1 SGHVS, CDR2 FNYEAQ. V lost 4 bases, J lost 6 bases, and 6 bases lay in between.